This T cell receptor (beta chain) was sequenced in a study of OX40 agonist ivuxolimab in advanced cancers. Points from the study as a whole: Clones of CD4+ and CD8+ blood T cells grew by week 6 at doses of 0.1 to 3.0 mg/kg. Partial responders dosed at 0.1-3.0 mg/kg displayed clonal expansion ranking among the lowest.

Generated by immunoSEQ multiplex PCR, the TCRdb table keeps only in-frame clones and is missing some. The sample carries 19,000 or so clones, 83% recorded once. CDR1 is SGDLS and CDR2 is YYNGEE in the germline V gene. V was cut by 4 bases and J by 5 bases, with 21 bases left in between. The CDR3 extends over 16 amino acids. With respect to this clone: The antigen is not known.

The receptor's source is an adult with an advanced solid tumor such as melanoma, head and neck, liver or kidney cancer. Here the sequenced sample was CD4+ or CD8+ T cells sorted from blood, taken in a trial of the OX40 agonist ivuxolimab. This chain joins TRBV9 and TRBJ2-5; D is perhaps TRBD2 (7 bases). This CDR3 is CASSLLGGALAETQYF. As DNA, the CDR3 is TGTGCCAGCAGCCTTTTAGGGGGGGCGCTGGCCGAGACCCAGTACTTC.